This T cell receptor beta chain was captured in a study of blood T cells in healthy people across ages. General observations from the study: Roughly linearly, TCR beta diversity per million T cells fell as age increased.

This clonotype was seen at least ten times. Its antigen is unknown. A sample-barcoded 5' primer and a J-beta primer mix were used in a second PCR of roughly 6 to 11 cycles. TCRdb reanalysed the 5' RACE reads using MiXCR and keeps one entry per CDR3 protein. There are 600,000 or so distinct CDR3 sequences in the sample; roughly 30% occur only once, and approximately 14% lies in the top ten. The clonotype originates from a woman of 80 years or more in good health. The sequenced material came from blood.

CDR3 amino acids: CASSSAVKLFF. The CDR3 region has the DNA TGTGCCAGCAGCAGCGCAGTAAAACTGTTTTTT. The V call is TRBV7-9, the J call TRBJ1-4, with no clear D. Trimming cost V 5 bases and J 10 bases, with 8 bases left between them. The germline V gene encodes CDR1 SEHNR and CDR2 FQNEAQ (reference sequence). The CDR3 sequence is 11 residues long. Looking up the rest from reference TRBV7-9 and TRBJ1-4 gives the full variable domain: DTGVSQNPRHKITKRGQNVTFRCDPISEHNRLYWYRQTLGQGPEFLTYFQNEAQLEKSRLLSDRFSAERPKGSFSTLEIQRTEQGDSAMYLCASSSAVKLFFGSGTQLSVL.